This T cell receptor beta chain was recovered during a study of cytomegalovirus exposure and HLA in healthy donors. Points from the study as a whole: Later analysis showed most CMV-associated TCR beta chains appearing HLA-restricted. TCR beta chain V- and J-gene trimming was linked, in a later analysis, to a missense variant in DCLRE1C. Earlier results showed most TCR beta V segments being productive about 90% or about 30% of the time. A later analysis found common viral pathogens apparently linked to several of the most significant clusters.

A multiplex PCR was run with 60 Vbeta primers and 13 Jbeta primers. Produced via immunoSEQ multiplex PCR; TCRdb's table is partial and in-frame only. Of 35,000 to 50,000 clones in the sample, roughly 51% were seen once. From germline, CDR1 is GTSNPN and CDR2 SVGIG (reference sequence). With 4 bases clipped from V and 11 bases from J, the junction kept 11 bases outside the gene matches. This CDR3 region has 13 residues. Turning to this clone: Its antigen is not identified.

This chain connects TRBV30 to TRBJ1-1; 9 nucleotides agree with TRBD1. The sequence was collected from a man aged 60 to 75 in good health and CMV-seronegative. Sequencing input: PBMCs. The CDR3 DNA reads as TGTGCCTGGAACACATTACAGGGGGCGCAGGCTTTCTTT. The encoded protein is CAWNTLQGAQAFF.